These 6 T cell receptor beta chains share one sample of origin, sequenced in a study of vaccination effects on CD4 cells after COVID-19 (dated by TCRdb to about 2022). For these TCRs, the target antigens are not known. Library prep was done by the immunoSEQ multiplex PCR assay. The immuneACCESS repertoire file appears here via TCRdb, limited to in-frame rearrangements. These files lack a portion of the clones; in checked studies, under half of the deficit traces to unresolved V genes, and the cause of the others is not known. This sample has tens of thousands of clones in its table, and approximately 71% of those were observed once. In total, the top ten clones hold about 4% of the sample. In the ViraFEST assay, PBMC were stimulated with viral peptide pools, and TCR sequencing was then used to find antigen-specific CD4+ T cell clonotypes based on their expansion. After 10 to 11 days of culture, CD4+ T cells were isolated with the EasySep CD4+ T cell isolation kit. The absence of prior SARS-CoV-2 infection in healthy vaccine recipients was confirmed by negative nucleocapsid antibodies before and after vaccination.

The sequences come from CD4+ T cells from PBMCs cultured with HCoV-OC43 spike peptides, collected before COVID-19 vaccination. This specimen's cell subset or site label, per the study, means: HCoV-OC43 spike overlapping peptide pool stimulation. The receptors were sampled from a human donor who received a COVID-19 vaccine.

To note about this clone: The same CDR3 can be traced to other DNA sequences in this sample. The chain uses TRBV5-1 and TRBJ1-4; D is unclear. Trimming pared 0 bases from V and 7 bases from J, leaving 7 bases between. Per germline, CDR1 SGHRS and CDR2 YFSETQ. The CDR3 is made up of 13 amino acids. This CDR3 reads CASSLVVGEKLFF. The CDR3 DNA reads TGCGCCAGCAGCTTGGTTGTGGGTGAAAAACTGTTTTTT.

V and J are TRBV15 and TRBJ1-3; TRBD1 is a possible D gene (5 bases). CDR3 length equals 15 residues. V lost 3 bases and J 4 bases, leaving 13 bases between the germline ends. Germline V gene data show CDR1 as LNHNV and CDR2 as YYDKDF (reference sequence). The CDR3 sequence: CATSRGPSPGNTIYF. The CDR3 region has the DNA TGTGCCACCAGCAGGGGACCCAGCCCAGGAAACACCATATATTTT.

This clone was counted only a few times. The rearrangement uses TRBV13 and TRBJ2-1; D ambiguous. This CDR3 is built from 15 residues. Trimming pared 5 bases from V and 5 bases from J, leaving 16 bases between. Germline loops: CDR1 PRHDT, CDR2 FYEKMQ (reference sequence). The DNA for the CDR3 is TGTGCCAGCAGCCCCCTCGTCGGGCAGCACAATGAGCAGTTCTTC. Its translation: CASSPLVGQHNEQFF. The variable domain in full, completed from reference TRBV13 and TRBJ2-1, reads AAGVIQSPRHLIKEKRETATLKCYPIPRHDTVYWYQQGPGQDPQFLISFYEKMQSDKGSIPDRFSAQQFSDYHSELNMSSLELGDSALYFCASSPLVGQHNEQFFGPGTRLTVL.

J is TRBJ2-2 and V is TRBV10-1; tentatively, D is TRBD2 (5 bases). The V gene lost 7 bases and the J gene lost 8 bases, with 11 bases spanning the gap. This CDR3 has 12 residues. Germline values: CDR1 WNHNN, CDR2 SYGVQD (reference sequence). The CDR3 region is CASTQTGGELFF. The CDR3 DNA reads as TGCGCCAGCACCCAGACGGGGGGGGAGCTGTTTTTT.

This chain links TRBV7-9 with TRBJ1-4; D is uncertain. Germline-derived CDR1 and CDR2 are SEHNR and FQNEAQ (reference sequence). The CDR3 sequence is 14 residues long. Trimming took 0 bases from V and 7 from J, leaving 9 bases between them. In DNA, the CDR3 is TGTGCCAGCAGCTTAGCGGGCGGCACTGAAAAACTGTTTTTT. Translating gives CASSLAGGTEKLFF.

The chain joins TRBV6-5 to TRBJ1-5; the match to TRBD1 covers 9 bases. The CDR3 totals 14 residues. The V gene's germline CDR1 is MNHEY and CDR2 SVGAGI. Trimming at V came to 6 bases and at J to 5 bases, leaving 5 bases not matched to a gene. In DNA, the CDR3 is TGTGCCAGCAGAACCCGGACAGGGGATCAGCCCCAGCATTTT. This codes for CASRTRTGDQPQHF.